These T cell receptor beta chains were read from a single sample in a study of beta chain features in type 1 diabetes. The repertoire was sequenced with immunoSEQ multiplex PCR; TCRdb's copy has only in-frame clones and lacks some. The table includes a few hundred thousand clones, roughly a quarter detected once. Sequenced input: naive CD4+ T cells from blood. The source is a woman in her 30s with type 1 diabetes. The CDR3 runs from the conserved cysteine through the conserved F or W. The order of the fields is clone size, J gene, V gene, D gene, CDR3 DNA, CDR3 protein. D genes are given only for firm matches. Not all rows give a size; the values are once, few, many and, for expanded clones, a class.

clone size: few; J gene: TRBJ2-7; V gene: TRBV20-1; D gene: NA; CDR3 DNA: TGCAGTGCGAGGGACACCCAACTGCAGTACTTC; CDR3 protein: CSARDTQLQYF
clone size: NA; J gene: TRBJ1-5; V gene: TRBV23-1; D gene: NA; CDR3 DNA: TGCGCCAGCAGTCAATCTCGGTCCCAATATAGCAATCAGCCCCAGCATTTT; CDR3 protein: CASSQSRSQYSNQPQHF
clone size: NA; J gene: TRBJ2-3; V gene: TRBV7-3; D gene: TRBD2; CDR3 DNA: TGTGCCAGCAGCTCTACCCCCGGACTAGCAGGAGATACGCAGTATTTT; CDR3 protein: CASSSTPGLAGDTQYF
clone size: NA; J gene: TRBJ2-3; V gene: TRBV9; D gene: NA; CDR3 DNA: TGTGCCAGCAACTTGGTTTCATCAAATACGCAGTATTTT; CDR3 protein: CASNLVSSNTQYF
clone size: few; J gene: TRBJ1-2; V gene: TRBV5-1; D gene: NA; CDR3 DNA: TGCGCCAGCAGCTTGCGGCAGGGGAATAACTATGGCTACACCTTC; CDR3 protein: CASSLRQGNNYGYTF
clone size: NA; J gene: TRBJ1-2; V gene: TRBV29-1; D gene: TRBD1; CDR3 DNA: TGCAGCGTTAAACAGGGGGAATTTAACTATGGCTACACCTTC; CDR3 protein: CSVKQGEFNYGYTF
clone size: NA; J gene: TRBJ2-1; V gene: TRBV9; D gene: NA; CDR3 DNA: TGTGCCAGCAGCGTAGAAAGCGCCTCCCACAATGAGCAGTTCTTC; CDR3 protein: CASSVESASHNEQFF
clone size: NA; J gene: TRBJ2-3; V gene: TRBV11-2; D gene: NA; CDR3 DNA: TGTGCCAGCAGCTTCTCCGGGAATGGTGCAGATACGCAGTATTTT; CDR3 protein: CASSFSGNGADTQYF
clone size: few; J gene: TRBJ2-5; V gene: TRBV11-2; D gene: NA; CDR3 DNA: TGTGCCAGCAGCCGGGGAGCTCAAGAGACCCAGTACTTC; CDR3 protein: CASSRGAQETQYF
clone size: few; J gene: TRBJ2-7; V gene: TRBV21-1; D gene: NA; CDR3 DNA: TGTGCCAGCACCCCTAGCGGGAGTTGCCCCTACGAGCAGTACTTC; CDR3 protein: CASTPSGSCPYEQYF
clone size: NA; J gene: TRBJ1-1; V gene: TRBV2; D gene: TRBD1; CDR3 DNA: TGTGCCAGCTCTCGAGGGGGCGACGCTTTCTTT; CDR3 protein: CASSRGGDAFF
clone size: NA; J gene: TRBJ2-1; V gene: TRBV9; D gene: TRBD1; CDR3 DNA: TGTGCCAGCAGCGCGACAGGGGGAGGCTCCTACAATGAGCAGTTCTTC; CDR3 protein: CASSATGGGSYNEQFF
clone size: NA; J gene: TRBJ2-5; V gene: TRBV9; D gene: NA; CDR3 DNA: TGTGCCAGCAGCCTTGACAGGTCCAACCAAGAGACCCAGTACTTC; CDR3 protein: CASSLDRSNQETQYF
clone size: NA; J gene: TRBJ2-5; V gene: TRBV30; D gene: NA; CDR3 DNA: TGTGCCTGGAGTCCGGGGATTGGGACCCAGTACTTC; CDR3 protein: CAWSPGIGTQYF
clone size: few; J gene: TRBJ2-1; V gene: TRBV25-1; D gene: TRBD1; CDR3 DNA: TGTGCCAGCAGCTCGGGACAGGGTAATAATGAGCAGTTCTTC; CDR3 protein: CASSSGQGNNEQFF
clone size: few; J gene: TRBJ2-1; V gene: TRBV2; D gene: TRBD2; CDR3 DNA: TGTGCCAGCATTCGCGGGAGTTCCTACAATGAGCAGTTCTTC; CDR3 protein: CASIRGSSYNEQFF
clone size: NA; J gene: TRBJ2-3; V gene: TRBV2; D gene: TRBD2; CDR3 DNA: TGTGCCAGCAGTCTTAGACTAGCGGGTCGCACAGATACGCAGTATTTT; CDR3 protein: CASSLRLAGRTDTQYF
clone size: once; J gene: TRBJ2-4; V gene: TRBV10-3; D gene: TRBD2; CDR3 DNA: TGTGCCATCGGGGCTAGCGGGAGGTGGGACATTCAGTACTTC; CDR3 protein: CAIGASGRWDIQYF
clone size: NA; J gene: TRBJ2-1; V gene: TRBV18; D gene: TRBD1; CDR3 DNA: TGTGCCAGCTCACCGAGGACAGGGCTGTTCTTC; CDR3 protein: CASSPRTGLFF
clone size: few; J gene: TRBJ2-2; V gene: TRBV18; D gene: NA; CDR3 DNA: TGTGCCAGCTCATTTGGGACAGGGGAGCTGTTTTTT; CDR3 protein: CASSFGTGELFF
clone size: NA; J gene: TRBJ1-1; V gene: TRBV18; D gene: NA; CDR3 DNA: TGTGCCAGCTCAGAGACAGAGAACACTGAAGCTTTCTTT; CDR3 protein: CASSETENTEAFF
clone size: few; J gene: TRBJ2-1; V gene: TRBV28; D gene: TRBD2; CDR3 DNA: TGTGCCAGCAGTAGCGGGAGGGACAATGAGCAGTTCTTC; CDR3 protein: CASSSGRDNEQFF
clone size: NA; J gene: TRBJ1-5; V gene: TRBV30; D gene: NA; CDR3 DNA: TGTGCCTGGAGAGCGCGGATTGATCAGCCCCAGCATTTT; CDR3 protein: CAWRARIDQPQHF
clone size: NA; J gene: TRBJ2-3; V gene: TRBV19; D gene: TRBD2; CDR3 DNA: TGTGCCAGTAGAGACGGGAGGGGCACAGATACGCAGTATTTT; CDR3 protein: CASRDGRGTDTQYF
clone size: NA; J gene: TRBJ2-3; V gene: TRBV30; D gene: TRBD1; CDR3 DNA: TGTGCCTGGGGAAGGGACAGCCATCGGGATACGCAGTATTTT; CDR3 protein: CAWGRDSHRDTQYF
clone size: NA; J gene: TRBJ2-1; V gene: TRBV21-1; D gene: NA; CDR3 DNA: TGTGCCAGCAGCAAAGGTGGCGGGAGGGCCCGGCTGGAGCAGTTCTTC; CDR3 protein: CASSKGGGRARLEQFF
clone size: NA; J gene: TRBJ2-1; V gene: TRBV7-3; D gene: NA; CDR3 DNA: TGTGCCAGCAGCCCGGGGGTTGGGGATGAGCAGTTCTTC; CDR3 protein: CASSPGVGDEQFF
clone size: NA; J gene: TRBJ1-5; V gene: TRBV30; D gene: NA; CDR3 DNA: TGTGCCTGGAGTGTACTAACAACGGATCAGCCCCAGCATTTT; CDR3 protein: CAWSVLTTDQPQHF
clone size: few; J gene: TRBJ2-7; V gene: TRBV18; D gene: NA; CDR3 DNA: TGTGCCAGCTCAGCGGCCCTAGCTAAGACCTACGAGCAGTACTTC; CDR3 protein: CASSAALAKTYEQYF
clone size: once; J gene: TRBJ1-2; V gene: TRBV6-6; D gene: TRBD1; CDR3 DNA: TGTGCCAGCAGTTACTCTACGGACAGGCCTGGCTACACCTTC; CDR3 protein: CASSYSTDRPGYTF
clone size: NA; J gene: TRBJ1-5; V gene: TRBV4-1; D gene: NA; CDR3 DNA: TGCGCCAGCAGCCAAGGAGGGCAGCCCCAGCATTTT; CDR3 protein: CASSQGGQPQHF
clone size: NA; J gene: TRBJ1-2; V gene: TRBV2; D gene: TRBD1; CDR3 DNA: TGTGCCAGCAGTGCCGACAGGGTGCGTGGCTACACCTTC; CDR3 protein: CASSADRVRGYTF
clone size: NA; J gene: TRBJ2-7; V gene: TRBV14; D gene: NA; CDR3 DNA: TGTGCCAGCAGCCAAGATCGAAGGACTGTGCAGTACTTC; CDR3 protein: CASSQDRRTVQYF
clone size: few; J gene: TRBJ2-7; V gene: TRBV23-1; D gene: NA; CDR3 DNA: TGCGCCAGCAGGAGACAGCGCTACGAGCAGTACTTC; CDR3 protein: CASRRQRYEQYF
clone size: NA; J gene: TRBJ2-1; V gene: TRBV28; D gene: NA; CDR3 DNA: TGTGCCAGCACCGCGAGGTTGGGTGTTCCTTACAATGAGCAGTTCTTC; CDR3 protein: CASTARLGVPYNEQFF
clone size: few; J gene: TRBJ1-5; V gene: TRBV29-1; D gene: NA; CDR3 DNA: TGCAGCGTTGCCGGGAATAGCAATCAGCCCCAGCATTTT; CDR3 protein: CSVAGNSNQPQHF
clone size: few; J gene: TRBJ2-2; V gene: TRBV10-3; D gene: NA; CDR3 DNA: TGTGCCACAGGGGTGCGGGAGCCGGCGAACACCGGGGAGCTGTTTTTT; CDR3 protein: CATGVREPANTGELFF
clone size: NA; J gene: TRBJ1-2; V gene: TRBV30; D gene: TRBD1; CDR3 DNA: TGTGCCTGGAGTGTCGGGACAGGGTATGGCTACACCTTC; CDR3 protein: CAWSVGTGYGYTF
clone size: NA; J gene: TRBJ2-7; V gene: TRBV9; D gene: TRBD1; CDR3 DNA: TGTGCCAGCAGCGTTACAGGGGGCATCCACGAGCAGTACTTC; CDR3 protein: CASSVTGGIHEQYF
clone size: NA; J gene: TRBJ2-7; V gene: TRBV4-1; D gene: NA; CDR3 DNA: TGCGCCAGCAGCCAAGATGGGGGGAGAATCGACGAGCAGTACTTC; CDR3 protein: CASSQDGGRIDEQYF
clone size: few; J gene: TRBJ2-7; V gene: TRBV7-2; D gene: TRBD2; CDR3 DNA: TGTGCCAGCAGCTTAGCTGGGGCGGGAGAGTACGAGCAGTACTTC; CDR3 protein: CASSLAGAGEYEQYF
clone size: NA; J gene: TRBJ1-2; V gene: TRBV5-1; D gene: NA; CDR3 DNA: TGCGCCAGCAGCTTGGACGGGGGCTATGGCTACACCTTC; CDR3 protein: CASSLDGGYGYTF
clone size: NA; J gene: TRBJ2-7; V gene: TRBV15; D gene: TRBD2; CDR3 DNA: TGTGCCACCAGCAGAGGAGGACTAGCGGGGACCTACGAGCAGTACTTC; CDR3 protein: CATSRGGLAGTYEQYF
clone size: NA; J gene: TRBJ1-2; V gene: TRBV18; D gene: TRBD1; CDR3 DNA: TGTGCCAGCTCACCGGGACAGGGGGCTCGGGGCTACACCTTC; CDR3 protein: CASSPGQGARGYTF
clone size: NA; J gene: TRBJ2-5; V gene: TRBV29-1; D gene: TRBD1; CDR3 DNA: TGCAGCGTGCAGACAGGGGGAGGAGAGACCCAGTACTTC; CDR3 protein: CSVQTGGGETQYF
clone size: NA; J gene: TRBJ2-5; V gene: TRBV9; D gene: NA; CDR3 DNA: TGTGCCAGCAGCGTAGATGGGAGTAAAAGAGAGACCCAGTACTTC; CDR3 protein: CASSVDGSKRETQYF
clone size: NA; J gene: TRBJ2-1; V gene: TRBV7-2; D gene: TRBD2; CDR3 DNA: TGTGCCAGCAGCTTAGGGGGGTGGACTAGCGCTTACAATGAGCAGTTCTTC; CDR3 protein: CASSLGGWTSAYNEQFF
clone size: NA; J gene: TRBJ2-5; V gene: TRBV20-1; D gene: NA; CDR3 DNA: TGCAGTGCTAGAACACAAGAGACCCAGTACTTC; CDR3 protein: CSARTQETQYF
clone size: NA; J gene: TRBJ1-1; V gene: TRBV9; D gene: NA; CDR3 DNA: TGTGCCAGCAGCGAGACAGTGAACACTGAAGCTTTCTTT; CDR3 protein: CASSETVNTEAFF
clone size: few; J gene: TRBJ2-1; V gene: TRBV5-1; D gene: TRBD2; CDR3 DNA: TGCGCCAGCAGCTTGGCGACTAGCGGGAGTTTGCAGTTCTTC; CDR3 protein: CASSLATSGSLQFF
clone size: NA; J gene: TRBJ1-5; V gene: TRBV28; D gene: NA; CDR3 DNA: TGTGCCAGCAGCTCGGGACATAGCAATCAGCCCCAGCATTTT; CDR3 protein: CASSSGHSNQPQHF
clone size: NA; J gene: TRBJ1-2; V gene: TRBV5-1; D gene: NA; CDR3 DNA: TGCGCCAGCAGCTTGTACGTGACAGAGGATGGCTACACCTTC; CDR3 protein: CASSLYVTEDGYTF
clone size: NA; J gene: TRBJ2-1; V gene: TRBV30; D gene: TRBD2; CDR3 DNA: TGTGCCTGGAGCGCCCTCGGACTAGCGGGAGGTTCCAATGAGCAGTTCTTC; CDR3 protein: CAWSALGLAGGSNEQFF
clone size: few; J gene: TRBJ2-2; V gene: TRBV11-3; D gene: TRBD2; CDR3 DNA: TGTGCCAGCAGCCTACTAGCGGGAGTGTACACCGGGGAGCTGTTTTTT; CDR3 protein: CASSLLAGVYTGELFF
clone size: NA; J gene: TRBJ2-7; V gene: TRBV7-3; D gene: TRBD1; CDR3 DNA: TGTGCCAGCAGCATAGGGACAGCCTCCTACGAGCAGTACTTC; CDR3 protein: CASSIGTASYEQYF
clone size: few; J gene: TRBJ2-1; V gene: TRBV7-8; D gene: TRBD1; CDR3 DNA: TGTGCCAGCAGCTTGGGGACAGAGAGTTACAATGAGCAGTTCTTC; CDR3 protein: CASSLGTESYNEQFF
clone size: few; J gene: TRBJ2-7; V gene: TRBV4-1; D gene: TRBD2; CDR3 DNA: TGCGCCAGCAGCCAAGGGACTAGAAGGGCCTACGAGCAGTACTTC; CDR3 protein: CASSQGTRRAYEQYF
clone size: NA; J gene: TRBJ2-1; V gene: TRBV28; D gene: NA; CDR3 DNA: TGTGCCAGCAGTTTCCCGACTGGGTCCTACAATGAGCAGTTCTTC; CDR3 protein: CASSFPTGSYNEQFF
clone size: few; J gene: TRBJ2-7; V gene: TRBV25-1; D gene: NA; CDR3 DNA: TGTGCCAGCAGTGCGTTCGAGCAGTACTTC; CDR3 protein: CASSAFEQYF